The source of this T cell receptor beta chain is a study of technical replicates of blood from a handful of donors. The method was immunoSEQ multiplex PCR; TCRdb's version includes in-frame clones alone and lacks a portion of them. The sample lists about 56,000 clones, 90% to 95% occurring once. CDR3 size: 14 residues. From germline, CDR1 is GTSNPN and CDR2 SVGIG (reference sequence). Trimming cost V 3 bases and J 2 bases, with 12 bases left between them. The TCR sequence derives from a human donor in good health. Some clones in this sample may be carry-over from other donors' samples. V is TRBV30 and J is TRBJ2-3; D is perhaps TRBD1 (6 bases). Input material: PBMCs. The CDR3 nucleotides are TGTGCCTGGAGCGAGGACAGATACACAGATACGCAGTATTTT. Translating it yields CAWSEDRYTDTQYF. The complete variable domain, with remaining parts taken from reference TRBV30 and TRBJ2-3, reads SQTIHQWPATLVQPVGSPLSLECTVEGTSNPNLYWYRQAAGRGLQLLFYSVGIGQISSEVPQNLSASRPQDRQFILSSKKLLLSDSGFYLCAWSEDRYTDTQYFGPGTRLTVL.